A selection of T cell receptor beta chains follows, all from one sample in a study of T-cell memory formation after mild COVID-19. TCRdb reprocessed the 5' RACE reads with MiXCR, giving one entry per CDR3 protein. The sample holds about 130,000 distinct CDR3 sequences, approximately 6.3% seen once. Sequenced: PBMCs or a T cell subset sorted from them (not recorded which). These receptors were collected from an adult woman who had mild COVID-19 (a few samples of this study predate the infection). Cell type and time point are not known. The CDR3 runs from the conserved cysteine through the conserved F or W. A D gene is named only where the DNA matches it firmly. Clone size, where shown, is once, few, many, or a class for clones that have expanded.

TRBD2	TRBV18	TRBJ2-7	many	CASSPRAGDYYEQYF	TGTGCCAGCTCACCACGGGCGGGGGACTACTACGAGCAGTACTTC
TRBD1	TRBV5-1	TRBJ2-5	many	CASRADGQVGGETQYF	TGCGCCAGCAGGGCCGATGGACAGGTGGGCGGCGAGACCCAGTACTTC
-	TRBV29-1	TRBJ1-2	-	CSVATQVYGYTF	TGCAGCGTAGCCACCCAGGTTTACGGCTACACCTTC
TRBD1	TRBV6-5	TRBJ2-1	-	CASSYGTGGMNEQFF	TGTGCCAGCAGTTACGGGACAGGGGGCATGAATGAGCAGTTCTTC
-	TRBV6-5	TRBJ1-4	many	CASSPGGSEKLFF	TGTGCCAGCAGCCCCGGGGGAAGTGAAAAACTGTTTTTT
TRBD2	TRBV20-1	TRBJ2-1	-	CSALSSGSPNEQFF	TGCAGTGCCTTGAGTAGCGGGAGTCCCAATGAGCAGTTCTTC
-	TRBV5-1	TRBJ1-4	few	CASSLGPGTGHEKLFF	TGCGCCAGCAGCTTGGGTCCGGGCACAGGCCATGAAAAACTGTTTTTT
TRBD2	TRBV3-1	TRBJ2-5	-	CASSYTSGGSPFHF	TGTGCCAGCAGCTATACTAGCGGGGGGTCTCCTTTTCACTTC
-	TRBV5-1	TRBJ2-1	-	CASRDTGTYNEQFF	TGCGCCAGCAGGGATACAGGGACCTACAATGAGCAGTTCTTC
TRBD2	TRBV7-3	TRBJ2-3	once	CASSLRTSGRGGDTQYF	TGTGCCAGCAGCTTACGGACTAGCGGGAGGGGAGGAGATACGCAGTATTTT
-	TRBV2	TRBJ1-5	-	CASSGQQAQPQHF	TGTGCCAGCAGTGGGCAGCAGGCTCAGCCCCAGCATTTT